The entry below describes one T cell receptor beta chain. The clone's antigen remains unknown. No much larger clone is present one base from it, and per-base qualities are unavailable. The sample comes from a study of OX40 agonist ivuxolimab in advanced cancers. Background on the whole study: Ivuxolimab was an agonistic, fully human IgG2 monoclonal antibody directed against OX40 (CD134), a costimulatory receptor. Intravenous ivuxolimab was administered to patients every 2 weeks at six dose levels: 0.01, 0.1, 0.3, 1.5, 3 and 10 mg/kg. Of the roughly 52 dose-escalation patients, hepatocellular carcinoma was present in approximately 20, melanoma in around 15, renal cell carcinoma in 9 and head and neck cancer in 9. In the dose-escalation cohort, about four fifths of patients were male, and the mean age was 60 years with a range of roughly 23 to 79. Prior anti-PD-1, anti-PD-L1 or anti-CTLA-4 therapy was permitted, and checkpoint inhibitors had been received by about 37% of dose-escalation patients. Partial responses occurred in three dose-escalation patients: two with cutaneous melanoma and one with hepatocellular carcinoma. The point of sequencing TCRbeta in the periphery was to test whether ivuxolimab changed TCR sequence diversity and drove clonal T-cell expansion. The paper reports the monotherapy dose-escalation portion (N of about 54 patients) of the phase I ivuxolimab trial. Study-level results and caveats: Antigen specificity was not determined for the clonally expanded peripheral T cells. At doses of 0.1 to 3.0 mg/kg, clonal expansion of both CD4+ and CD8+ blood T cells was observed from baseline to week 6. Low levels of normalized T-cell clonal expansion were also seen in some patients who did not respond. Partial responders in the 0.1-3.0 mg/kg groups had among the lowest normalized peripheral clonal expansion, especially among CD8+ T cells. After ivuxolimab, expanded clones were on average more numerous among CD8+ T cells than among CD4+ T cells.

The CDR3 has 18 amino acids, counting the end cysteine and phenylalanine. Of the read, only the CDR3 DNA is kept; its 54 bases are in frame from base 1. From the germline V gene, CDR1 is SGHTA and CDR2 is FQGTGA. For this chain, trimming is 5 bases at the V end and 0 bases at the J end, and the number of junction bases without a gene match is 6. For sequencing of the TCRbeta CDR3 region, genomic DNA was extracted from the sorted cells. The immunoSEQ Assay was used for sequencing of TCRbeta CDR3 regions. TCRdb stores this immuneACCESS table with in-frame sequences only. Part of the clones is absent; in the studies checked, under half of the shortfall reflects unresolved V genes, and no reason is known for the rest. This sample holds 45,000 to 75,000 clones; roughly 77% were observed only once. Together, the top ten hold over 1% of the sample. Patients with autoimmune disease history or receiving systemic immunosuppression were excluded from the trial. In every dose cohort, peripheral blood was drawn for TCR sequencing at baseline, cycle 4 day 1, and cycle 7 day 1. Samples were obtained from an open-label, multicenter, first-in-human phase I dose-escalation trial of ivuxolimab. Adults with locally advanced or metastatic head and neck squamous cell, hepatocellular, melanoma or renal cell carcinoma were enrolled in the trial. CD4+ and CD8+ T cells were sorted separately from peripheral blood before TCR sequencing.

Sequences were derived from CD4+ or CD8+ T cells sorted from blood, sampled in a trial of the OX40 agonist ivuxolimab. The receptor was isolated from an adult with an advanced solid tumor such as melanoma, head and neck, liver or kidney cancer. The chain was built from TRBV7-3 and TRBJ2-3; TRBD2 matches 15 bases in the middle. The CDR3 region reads CASSPGLAGGISTDTQYF. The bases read TGTGCCAGCAGCCCAGGACTAGCGGGGGGGATAAGCACAGATACGCAGTATTTT.